This T cell receptor beta chain is drawn from a study of blood T cell repertoires in COVID-19. Across the study: The origin of the acute and convalescent COVID-19 samples was the United States, Italy and Spain. T cells, B-cell-depleted T cells, or PBMCs provided the cDNA or gDNA that served as material.

V dropped 4 bases and J dropped 8; count of bases not matched to a gene: 8. This CDR3 has 14 residues. Germline loops: CDR1 MDHEN, CDR2 SYDVKM. In the study's own analysis: Amplification from reference gene primers served as the basis for estimated nucleated cell counts. Assay used: immunoSEQ multiplex PCR; TCRdb lists only in-frame clones, some missing. From that table come the V and J calls and clone size; the DNA was used to work out D and trimming. Of some 130,000 clones detected, 70% to 85% appear once; the ten largest clones hold 9.5% to 13%. V and J are TRBV28 and TRBJ1-2, with 9 positions matching TRBD1. This receptor was taken from a man in his sixties who had recovered from COVID-19. The material sequenced was peripheral blood. CDR3 in DNA: TGTGCCAGCAGTTCTTTACAGGGGGCGCTCGGCTACACCTTC. Amino acid sequence: CASSSLQGALGYTF.